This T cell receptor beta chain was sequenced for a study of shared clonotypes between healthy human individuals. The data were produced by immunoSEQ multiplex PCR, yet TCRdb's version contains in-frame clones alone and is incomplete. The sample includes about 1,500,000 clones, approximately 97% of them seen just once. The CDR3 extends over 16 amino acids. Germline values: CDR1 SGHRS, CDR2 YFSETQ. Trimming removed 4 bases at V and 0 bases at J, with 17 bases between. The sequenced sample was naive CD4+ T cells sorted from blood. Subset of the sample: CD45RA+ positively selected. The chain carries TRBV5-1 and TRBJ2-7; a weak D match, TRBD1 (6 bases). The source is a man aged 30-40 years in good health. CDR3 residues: CASSSTGTSSSYEQYF. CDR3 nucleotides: TGCGCCAGCAGCAGCACCGGGACATCGAGCTCCTACGAGCAGTACTTC.